The clone carrying this T cell receptor beta chain turned up a few times. Antigen: not known. TCRdb's copy holds only in-frame clones and misses some; the assay was immunoSEQ multiplex PCR. The data contain some 69,000 clones, nearly 75% of them singletons. These data originate in a study of vaccination effects on CD4 cells after COVID-19. Study summary: The researchers cultured fewer than 2.5 million PBMC per well with 9.5 to 10 IU/ml IL-2 and approximately 9.9 ug/ml peptides. The study's findings and limits: Sampling in the study covered few convalescent patients and included no early post-infection timepoints.

The germline V gene encodes CDR1 MNHEY and CDR2 SVGAGI. The CDR3 contains 16 residues. The trim removed 1 base at V and 1 base at J, leaving 4 bases unmatched. With approximately 9 days of culture completed, CD4+ T cells were isolated. Participants received two doses of either the BNT162b2 or mRNA-1273 vaccine. Days 3 and 7 were when half the medium was replaced with IL-2 medium. This chain connects TRBV6-5 to TRBJ1-5, with 7 bases aligning to TRBD1. The receptor was derived from a human donor who received a COVID-19 vaccine. The sequenced sample was CD4+ T cells from PBMCs cultured without peptide, obtained after COVID-19 vaccination. The CDR3 nucleotides read TGTGCCAGCAGTTACTTGGGACAGAACAGCAATCAGCCCCAGCATTTT. This codes for CASSYLGQNSNQPQHF.